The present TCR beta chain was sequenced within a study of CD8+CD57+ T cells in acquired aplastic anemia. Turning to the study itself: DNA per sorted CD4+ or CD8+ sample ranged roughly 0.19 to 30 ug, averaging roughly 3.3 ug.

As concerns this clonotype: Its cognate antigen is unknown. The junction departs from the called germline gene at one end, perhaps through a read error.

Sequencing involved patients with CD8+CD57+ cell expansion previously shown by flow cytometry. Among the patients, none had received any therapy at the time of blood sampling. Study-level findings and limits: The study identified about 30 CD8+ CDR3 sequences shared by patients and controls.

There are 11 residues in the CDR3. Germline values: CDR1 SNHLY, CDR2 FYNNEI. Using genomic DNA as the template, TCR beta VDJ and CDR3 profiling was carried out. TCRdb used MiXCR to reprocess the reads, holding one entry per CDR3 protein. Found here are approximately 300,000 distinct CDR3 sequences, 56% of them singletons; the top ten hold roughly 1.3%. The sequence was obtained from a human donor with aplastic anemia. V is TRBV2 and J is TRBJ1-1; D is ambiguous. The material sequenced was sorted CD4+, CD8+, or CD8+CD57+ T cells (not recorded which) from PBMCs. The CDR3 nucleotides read TGTGCCAGCGGTGAAGGCACTGAAGCTTTCTTT. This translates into CASGEGTEAFF. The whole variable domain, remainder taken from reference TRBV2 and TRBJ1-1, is EPEVTQTPSHQVTQMGQEVILRCVPISNHLYFYWYRQILGQKVEFLVSFYNNEISEKSEIFDDQFSVERPDGSNFTLKIRSTKLEDSAMYFCASGEGTEAFFGQGTRLTVV.